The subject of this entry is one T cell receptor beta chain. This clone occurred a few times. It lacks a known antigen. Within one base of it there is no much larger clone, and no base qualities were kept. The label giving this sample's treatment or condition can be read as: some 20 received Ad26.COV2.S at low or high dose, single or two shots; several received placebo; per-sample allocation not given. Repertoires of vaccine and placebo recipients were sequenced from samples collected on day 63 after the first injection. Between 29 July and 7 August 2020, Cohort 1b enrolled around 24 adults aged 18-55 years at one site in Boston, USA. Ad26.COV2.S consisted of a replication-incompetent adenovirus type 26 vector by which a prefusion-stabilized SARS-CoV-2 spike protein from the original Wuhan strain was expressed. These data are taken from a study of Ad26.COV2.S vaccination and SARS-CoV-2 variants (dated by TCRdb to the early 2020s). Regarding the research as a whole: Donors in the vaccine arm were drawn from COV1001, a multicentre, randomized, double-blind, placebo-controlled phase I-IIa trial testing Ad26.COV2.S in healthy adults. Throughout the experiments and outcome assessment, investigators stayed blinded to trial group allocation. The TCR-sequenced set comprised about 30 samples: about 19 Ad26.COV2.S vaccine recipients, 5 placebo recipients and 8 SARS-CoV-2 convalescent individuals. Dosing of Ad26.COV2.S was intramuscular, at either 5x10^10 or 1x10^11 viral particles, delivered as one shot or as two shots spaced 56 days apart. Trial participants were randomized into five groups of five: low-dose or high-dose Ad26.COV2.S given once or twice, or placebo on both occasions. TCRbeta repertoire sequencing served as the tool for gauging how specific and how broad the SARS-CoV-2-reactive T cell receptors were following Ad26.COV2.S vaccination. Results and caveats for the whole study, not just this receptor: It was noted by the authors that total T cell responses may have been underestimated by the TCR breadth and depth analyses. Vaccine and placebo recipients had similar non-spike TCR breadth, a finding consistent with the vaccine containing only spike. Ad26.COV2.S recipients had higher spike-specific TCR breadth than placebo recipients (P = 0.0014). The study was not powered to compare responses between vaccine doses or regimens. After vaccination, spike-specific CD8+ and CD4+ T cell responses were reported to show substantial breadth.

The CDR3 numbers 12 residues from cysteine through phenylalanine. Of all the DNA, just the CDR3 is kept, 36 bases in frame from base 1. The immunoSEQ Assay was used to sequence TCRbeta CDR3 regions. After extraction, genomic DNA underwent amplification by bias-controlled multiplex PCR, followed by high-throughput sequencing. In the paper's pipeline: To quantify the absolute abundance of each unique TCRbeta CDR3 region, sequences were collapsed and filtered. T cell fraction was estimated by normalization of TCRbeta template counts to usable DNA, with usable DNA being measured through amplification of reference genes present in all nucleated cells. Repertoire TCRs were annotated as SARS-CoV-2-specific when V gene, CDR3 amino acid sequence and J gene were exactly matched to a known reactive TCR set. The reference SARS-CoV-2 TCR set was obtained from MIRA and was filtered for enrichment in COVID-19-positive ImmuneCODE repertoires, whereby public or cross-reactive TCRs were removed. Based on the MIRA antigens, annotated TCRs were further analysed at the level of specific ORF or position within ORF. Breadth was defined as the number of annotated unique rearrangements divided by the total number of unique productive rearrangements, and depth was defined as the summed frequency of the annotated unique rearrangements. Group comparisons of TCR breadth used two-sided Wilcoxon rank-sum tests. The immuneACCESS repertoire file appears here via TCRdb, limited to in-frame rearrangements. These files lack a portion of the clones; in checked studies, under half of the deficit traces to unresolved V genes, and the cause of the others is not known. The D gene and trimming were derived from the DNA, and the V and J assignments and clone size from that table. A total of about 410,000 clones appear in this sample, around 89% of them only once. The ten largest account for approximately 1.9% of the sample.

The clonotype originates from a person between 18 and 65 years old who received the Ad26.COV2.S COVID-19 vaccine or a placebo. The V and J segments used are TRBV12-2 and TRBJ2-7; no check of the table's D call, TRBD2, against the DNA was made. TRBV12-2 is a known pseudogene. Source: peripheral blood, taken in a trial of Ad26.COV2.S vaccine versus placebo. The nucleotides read TGTGCAAGTCGCCTCTTCTCCTACGAGCAGTACTTC. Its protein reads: CASRLFSYEQYF.